A selection of T cell receptor beta chains follows, all from one sample in a study of control samples from healthy donors and cancer patients. The method was immunoSEQ multiplex PCR; TCRdb's version includes in-frame clones alone and lacks a portion of them. Counted here are about 55,000 clones, about 96% occurring once; the ten biggest clones make up about 1%. The sample was blood. These receptors were obtained from a woman aged 18-29 years in good health. Both conserved end residues are part of each CDR3. The order of the fields is CDR3 DNA, CDR3 protein, V gene, D gene, CDR3 length, J gene, clone size. A D gene is named only where the DNA matches it firmly. Some rows have no size entry. The others give once, few or many, or a class for an expanded clone.

TGTGCCAGCAGCTTAGCGGGGACTACCCGAATGCAGTTCTTC,CASSLAGTTRMQFF,TRBV7-8,TRBD2,14,TRBJ2-1,.
TGTGCCTTACACAGGGGCGGTGTTAGGGATGAGCAGTTCTTC,CALHRGGVRDEQFF,TRBV30,TRBD1,14,TRBJ2-1,once
TGCAGCGTGAAGGACAGGCTGGACTACGAGCAGTACTTC,CSVKDRLDYEQYF,TRBV29-1,TRBD1,13,TRBJ2-7,.
TGCGCCAGCAGCCGAGCAGAGACAGGTTCTAGCAATCAGCCCCAGCATTTT,CASSRAETGSSNQPQHF,TRBV4-1,.,17,TRBJ1-5,.
TGTGCCAGCTCACCGGGACACGGAAAGTCGAACACTGAAGCTTTCTTT,CASSPGHGKSNTEAFF,TRBV18,.,16,TRBJ1-1,.
TGTGCCAGCAGCGTAGCTTCGGGACGAGGGGCTCACGAGCAGTACTTC,CASSVASGRGAHEQYF,TRBV9,.,16,TRBJ2-7,once
TGTGCCAGCAGTTGGCAGCGAAATGAAAAACTGTTTTTT,CASSWQRNEKLFF,TRBV6-1,.,13,TRBJ1-4,.
TGTGCCAGTAGTCAGTTGGACGGCGCTTCACCCTATATCTATGGCTACACCTTC,CASSQLDGASPYIYGYTF,TRBV19,.,18,TRBJ1-2,.
TGTGCCAGCAGTGTAAGTCAGGGGAACACTGAAGCTTTCTTT,CASSVSQGNTEAFF,TRBV2,.,14,TRBJ1-1,.
TGTGCCAGCAGCTTACGTAGCGGGGGTACAGATACGCAGTATTTT,CASSLRSGGTDTQYF,TRBV11-2,TRBD2,15,TRBJ2-3,.
TGCGCCAGCAGTGAGGGGGGAAGCTATGGCTACACCTTC,CASSEGGSYGYTF,TRBV10-1,.,13,TRBJ1-2,.
TGTGCCAGCAGCCGTAGGACTAGCGGCGGCAATGAGCAGTTCTTC,CASSRRTSGGNEQFF,TRBV6-2/TRBV6-3,TRBD2,15,TRBJ2-1,.
TGTGCCAGCAGTGAAGGGGGCTACACAGATACGCAGTATTTT,CASSEGGYTDTQYF,TRBV6-1,.,14,TRBJ2-3,.
TGTGCCAGCAGTGCACAGGGGGGCACTGAAGCTTTCTTT,CASSAQGGTEAFF,TRBV12-3/TRBV12-4,TRBD1,13,TRBJ1-1,.
TGTGCCAGCAGTCAGCTCAGGGGCTTTATACAGTTCTTC,CASSQLRGFIQFF,TRBV27,.,13,TRBJ2-1,.
TGTGCCAGTAGTGATGGGACAGCTAGCACAGATACGCAGTATTTT,CASSDGTASTDTQYF,TRBV19,TRBD1,15,TRBJ2-3,.
TGTGCCAGCAGCTCGTCCGGGACGCCCTATGGCTACACCTTC,CASSSSGTPYGYTF,TRBV5-6,.,14,TRBJ1-2,.
TGTGCCAGTAGTATCGTCCCGGGGGATATCCGGAGCTATGGCTACACCTTC,CASSIVPGDIRSYGYTF,TRBV19,.,17,TRBJ1-2,.
TGTGCCAGTACGGCAGGGTGGGAGCAGCCCCAGCATTTT,CASTAGWEQPQHF,TRBV19,.,13,TRBJ1-5,.
TGTGCCAGCAGCTTAGCCAGCGGGGGGACTTCCTACGAGCAGTACTTC,CASSLASGGTSYEQYF,TRBV7-2,TRBD2,16,TRBJ2-7,once
TGTGCCACCTCAGGGGCCCTCTTACAATTTGTCGGGCAGTTCTTC,CATSGALLQFVGQFF,TRBV6-6,.,15,TRBJ2-1,.
TGTGCCAGCAGCCAATGGGGCCAGGGAGAGACCCAGTACTTC,CASSQWGQGETQYF,TRBV7-2,.,14,TRBJ2-5,.
TGTGCCAGCGTCGACAGGGGGCATTGGTCACCCCTCCACTTT,CASVDRGHWSPLHF,TRBV2,TRBD1,14,TRBJ1-6,.
TGTGCCAGCTCACCACCAGGGACCCTAAGAATGAACACTGAAGCTTTCTTT,CASSPPGTLRMNTEAFF,TRBV18,.,17,TRBJ1-1,.
TGTGCCAGCAGCTTAGGGATTTACACCGGGGAGCTGTTTTTT,CASSLGIYTGELFF,TRBV7-2,.,14,TRBJ2-2,.
TGTGCCTGGACCCGCCAGGGGTTCACTGAAGCTTTCTTT,CAWTRQGFTEAFF,TRBV30,.,13,TRBJ1-1,few
TGTGCCAGCAGCTCCGGGTCACCCCTCCACTTT,CASSSGSPLHF,TRBV7-2,.,11,TRBJ1-6,.
TGTGCCAGCAGCTTGGGCTCAGGGGGAGGAGAGACCCAGTACTTC,CASSLGSGGGETQYF,TRBV5-4,.,15,TRBJ2-5,.
TGTGCCAGCTCACCAGGGGGCTACTCTGGAAACACCATATATTTT,CASSPGGYSGNTIYF,TRBV18,.,15,TRBJ1-3,once
TGTGCCAGCAGCTTACGCAGCTACACTGAAGCTTTCTTT,CASSLRSYTEAFF,TRBV7-2,.,13,TRBJ1-1,.
TGTGCCAGCAGGCCTCCCGGATTAGGCGAGCAGTACTTC,CASRPPGLGEQYF,TRBV12-3/TRBV12-4,.,13,TRBJ2-7,.
TGCGCCAGCAGCCCAGGGGGGACAGCTTCTAATGAAAAACTGTTTTTT,CASSPGGTASNEKLFF,TRBV5-1,TRBD1,16,TRBJ1-4,.
TGTGCCAGTAGTCGGGACAGGGTATCTGAAGCTTTCTTT,CASSRDRVSEAFF,TRBV19,TRBD1,13,TRBJ1-1,.
TGTGCCAGCAGTGAATGGGGGGGCTCTGGAAACACCATATATTTT,CASSEWGGSGNTIYF,TRBV2,.,15,TRBJ1-3,.
TGTGCCAGCGAGACAGCAGGTTCTGATGAAAAACTGTTTTTT,CASETAGSDEKLFF,TRBV6-5,.,14,TRBJ1-4,.
TGTGCCAGTAGTATAAACGGACTCTCTGGAAACACCATATATTTT,CASSINGLSGNTIYF,TRBV19,.,15,TRBJ1-3,.
TGTGCCAGCAGTTCGTCGACAGGGAGGCAGCCCCAGCATTTT,CASSSSTGRQPQHF,TRBV27,TRBD1,14,TRBJ1-5,.
TGTGCCAGCGAGGCGGGTTCTAACTATGGCTACACCTTC,CASEAGSNYGYTF,TRBV6-6,.,13,TRBJ1-2,.
TGTGCCAGCAGTGATCGGCCAGGGTTCTACAATGAGCAGTTCTTC,CASSDRPGFYNEQFF,TRBV6-1,.,15,TRBJ2-1,once
TGTGCCAGCAGCGTCGGGGGGAGCACAGATACGCAGTATTTT,CASSVGGSTDTQYF,TRBV9,TRBD2,14,TRBJ2-3,.
TGTGCCAGCAGTTATTTGGGGGCAAAAGACAATGAGCAGTTCTTC,CASSYLGAKDNEQFF,TRBV6-9,.,15,TRBJ2-1,.
TGTGCCAGAAGCTTACGGAACTGGGGCCCTGAAGCTTTCTTT,CARSLRNWGPEAFF,TRBV7-5,.,14,TRBJ1-1,.
TGTGCCATCAGGGGGGACACTGAAGCTTTCTTT,CAIRGDTEAFF,TRBV10-3,.,11,TRBJ1-1,.
TGTGCCAGCAGCCCAGATCCGGGACTGAGAGGGAATGAGCAGTTCTTC,CASSPDPGLRGNEQFF,TRBV5-6,.,16,TRBJ2-1,.
TGTGCCAGCAAGCCGGGACAGGGGGCGCTTTCACCCCTCCACTTT,CASKPGQGALSPLHF,TRBV6-5,TRBD1,15,TRBJ1-6,.
TGTGCCAGCAGTTACAGGGGGCAGACTGAAGCTTTCTTT,CASSYRGQTEAFF,TRBV6-2/TRBV6-3,TRBD1,13,TRBJ1-1,.
TGTGCCAGCAGCGCGCGGACTCACCCAAACAATGAGCAGTTCTTC,CASSARTHPNNEQFF,TRBV9,.,15,TRBJ2-1,.
TGCAGCGCGAGAGGGGGACTTCAAGAGACCCAGTACTTC,CSARGGLQETQYF,TRBV29-1,.,13,TRBJ2-5,.
TGTGCCAGCAGCTCCAAAGGGGACAGCTTGAACACTGAAGCTTTCTTT,CASSSKGDSLNTEAFF,TRBV13,TRBD1,16,TRBJ1-1,.
TGTGCCAGCAGCTTGAACAGGGATCAAGAGACCCAGTACTTC,CASSLNRDQETQYF,TRBV5-4,.,14,TRBJ2-5,.
TGCGCCAGCAGCTTGAATGGGGAACTGAACACTGAAGCTTTCTTT,CASSLNGELNTEAFF,TRBV5-1,.,15,TRBJ1-1,.
TGTGCCAGCAGTTACGGGAAGGGAAGCAAGAACACTGAAGCTTTCTTT,CASSYGKGSKNTEAFF,TRBV6-2/TRBV6-3,.,16,TRBJ1-1,.
TGTGCCAGCAGCTTAGAGGGTCTTTCCTACAATGAGCAGTTCTTC,CASSLEGLSYNEQFF,TRBV7-2,.,15,TRBJ2-1,.
TGTGCCAGTAGTATGGGACAGGGGAGCAATCAGCCCCAGCATTTT,CASSMGQGSNQPQHF,TRBV19,TRBD1,15,TRBJ1-5,.